This T cell receptor (beta chain) was captured by sequencing in a study of T-cell reconstitution after alpha-beta-depleted transplantation in children. Looked up from germline, CDR1 is SEHNR and CDR2 is FQNEAQ (reference sequence). The junction had 9 bases not matched to a gene; V was cut back by 4 bases and J by 6 bases. The CDR3 runs to 16 residues. Preparing the TCRbeta library involved the use of unique molecular identifiers. TCRdb fed the PCR reads into MiXCR, producing one record per CDR3 protein. This table holds 400,000 to 500,000 distinct CDR3 sequences, approximately 10% found once. This clonotype was detected a few times.

The sequenced sample was PBMCs from the stem cell graft donor, obtained from the stem cell graft. This TCR was sampled from a human donor who donated a stem cell graft to a child with acute myeloid leukemia. This sequence joins TRBV7-9 and TRBJ2-7; 13 bases are shared with TRBD2. The DNA for the CDR3 is TGTGCCAGCAGCTCATACGGGACTAGCGGGATTCCCGAGCAGTACTTC. Encoded protein: CASSSYGTSGIPEQYF.